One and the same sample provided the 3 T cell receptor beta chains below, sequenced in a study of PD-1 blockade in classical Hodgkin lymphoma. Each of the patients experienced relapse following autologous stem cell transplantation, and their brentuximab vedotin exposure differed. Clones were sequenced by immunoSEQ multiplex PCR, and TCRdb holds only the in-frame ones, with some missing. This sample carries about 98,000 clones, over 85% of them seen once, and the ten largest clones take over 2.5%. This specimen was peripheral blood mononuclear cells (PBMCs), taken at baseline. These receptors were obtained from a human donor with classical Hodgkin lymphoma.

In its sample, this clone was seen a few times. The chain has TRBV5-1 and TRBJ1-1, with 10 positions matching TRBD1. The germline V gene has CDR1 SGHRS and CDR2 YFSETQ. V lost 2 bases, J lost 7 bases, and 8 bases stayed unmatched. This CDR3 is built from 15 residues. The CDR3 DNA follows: TGCGCCAGCAGCTTTTCGGGACAGGGGACTCTTGAAGCTTTCTTT. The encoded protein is CASSFSGQGTLEAFF.

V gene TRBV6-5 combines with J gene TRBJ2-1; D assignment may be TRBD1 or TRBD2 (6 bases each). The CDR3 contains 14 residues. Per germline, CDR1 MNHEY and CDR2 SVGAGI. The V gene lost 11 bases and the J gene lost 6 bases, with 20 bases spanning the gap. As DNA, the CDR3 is TGTGCCGTACGAAACGGGGGCCACGCCAATGAGCAGTTCTTC. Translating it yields CAVRNGGHANEQFF.

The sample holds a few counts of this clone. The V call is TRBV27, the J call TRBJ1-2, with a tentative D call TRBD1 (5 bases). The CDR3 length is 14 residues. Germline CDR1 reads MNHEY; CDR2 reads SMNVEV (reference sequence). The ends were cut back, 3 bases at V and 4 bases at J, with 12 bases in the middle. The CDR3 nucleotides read TGTGCCAGCAGTTTCTGGGGGGACCCCTATGGCTACACCTTC. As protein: CASSFWGDPYGYTF.